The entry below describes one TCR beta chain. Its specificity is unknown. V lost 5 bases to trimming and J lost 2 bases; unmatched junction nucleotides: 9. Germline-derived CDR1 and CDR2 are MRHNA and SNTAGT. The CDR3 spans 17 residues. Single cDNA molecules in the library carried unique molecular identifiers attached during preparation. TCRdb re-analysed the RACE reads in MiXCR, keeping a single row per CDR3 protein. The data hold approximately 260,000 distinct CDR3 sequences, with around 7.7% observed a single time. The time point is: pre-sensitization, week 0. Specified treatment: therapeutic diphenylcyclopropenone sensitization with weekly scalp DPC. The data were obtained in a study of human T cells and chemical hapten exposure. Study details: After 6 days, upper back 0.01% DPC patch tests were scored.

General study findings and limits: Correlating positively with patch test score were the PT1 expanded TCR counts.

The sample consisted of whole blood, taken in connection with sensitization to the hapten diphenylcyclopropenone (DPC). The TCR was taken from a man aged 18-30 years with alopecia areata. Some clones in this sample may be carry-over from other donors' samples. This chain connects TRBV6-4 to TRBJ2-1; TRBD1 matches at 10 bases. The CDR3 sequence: CASSLEAGTGAYNEQFF. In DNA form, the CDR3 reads TGTGCCAGCAGTTTGGAAGCCGGGACAGGGGCCTACAATGAGCAGTTCTTC.